This T cell receptor (beta chain) was sequenced for a study of blood T cell repertoires in COVID-19. The CDR3 extends over 15 amino acids. The V and J ends lost 4 bases and 6 bases, in that order; junction bases with no gene match: 13. Germline V CDR1 and CDR2: SGHDT, YYEEEE. Study processing details: The authors estimated nucleated cell counts from reference gene primer amplification. Sequenced by immunoSEQ multiplex PCR; TCRdb stores in-frame clones only, minus some. The V and J calls and clone size were taken over from that table, and D and trimming were inferred from the DNA. The sample holds about 150,000 clones, under 95% seen once.

The sample taken for sequencing was peripheral blood. The clonotype comes from a man aged 45-60 years with acute or convalescent COVID-19. The V and J genes are TRBV5-6 and TRBJ2-7, with 7 bases matching TRBD2. CDR3 residues: CASSPNWGGLIEQYV. The CDR3 DNA sequence: TGTGCCAGCAGCCCTAATTGGGGGGGATTGATCGAGCAGTACGTC.